This T cell receptor (beta chain) was captured by sequencing in a study of STAT5B mutations in CD4+ large granular lymphocyte leukemia (dated by TCRdb to between 2020 and 2023). Context from the whole study: Among the healthy controls, the CDR3 'QG' motif was associated with a particular HLA allele. The study compared the TCRbeta repertoires of patients with CD4+ T-cell large granular lymphocyte leukemia against the TCRbeta repertoires of healthy blood donors. Flow cytometry on FACSCanto II or FACSVerse showed that the purified fractions were more than 95% pure among lymphocytes. The study at large found these results: Compared with healthy CD4+ repertoires, CD4-sorted patient repertoires appeared more clonal, and this difference remained even after the putative leukemic clones were removed. Main leukemic clonotypes were private to each patient, although 20% to 30% appeared at low frequency in other patients' non-leukemic repertoires. The data were not HLA-matched, and the higher clonality in CD4+ T-LGLL than in CD8+ T-LGLL could be due to the relatively small sample size.

TCRbeta rearrangements were sequenced from genomic DNA using the immunoSEQ assay at survey resolution. As for how the authors treated the data: In the TCR sequencing data, the lowest productive clonotype frequency that could be detected was 2.59 x 10-5. Only productive TCRbeta rearrangements, meaning sequences that were complete and in-frame, were kept for the analyses. The clonality of each sample was calculated as Simpson clonality in the immunoSEQ Analyzer version 3.0. Based on frequency, clones were grouped as very rare, small, medium, large (1-20%) or hyperexpanded (>20%). Generation probabilities were estimated with OLGA 1.2.3, V-gene circos plots were made with VDJtools, specificities were looked up in VDJdb, and CDR3 motifs were identified with GLIPH. The table was pulled from immuneACCESS by TCRdb, which kept in-frame rearrangements only. Such tables lose some clones; where checked, under half of the loss comes from unresolved V genes, and the rest has no known cause. The D gene and trimming were derived from the DNA, and the V and J assignments and clone size from that table. Present in this sample are about 36,000 clones, around 75% of which were seen just once. The ten largest make up 0.55% of the sample.

The healthy controls were fewer than 45 blood donors, and the buffy coats of these donors were supplied by the Finnish Red Cross blood service. All TCR-sequenced material derived from peripheral blood: patient blood samples and healthy donor buffy coats. Ficoll-Hypaque gradient centrifugation was used to isolate peripheral blood mononuclear cells. CD4+ cells were magnetically purified from the buffy coats of healthy controls. Genomic DNA was extracted with the Gentra Puregene Cell and Tissue kit and quantified on a Qubit 2.0 fluorometer. Remarks on this clone: The specificity of this receptor is unknown. No qualities accompany the bases; no much larger clone lies one base away.

The sequence was obtained from a human donor in good health. Sequencing was carried out using CD4+ T cells from blood buffy coats.

This receptor has the CDR3 CASSRGLADYNEQFF. The DNA is TGTGCCAGCAGCCGAGGACTAGCGGACTACAATGAGCAGTTCTTC. The sequence is built from TRBV16 and TRBJ2-1, with 10 middle bases fitting TRBD2. V has 4 bases trimmed and J has 3 bases trimmed; junction bases matching no gene number 3. The CDR1 and CDR2 encoded by the germline V gene are KGHSY and FQNENV. Counted from cysteine to phenylalanine, this CDR3 has 15 amino acids. CDR3 DNA is the only sequence kept; it has 45 bases, read in frame from the first base. Extended through the reference TRBV16 and TRBJ2-1 proteins, this CDR3 yields the full variable domain: GEEVAQTPKHLVRGEGQKAKLYCAPIKGHSYVFWYQQVLKNEFKFLISFQNENVFDETGMPKERFSAKCLPNSPCSLEIQATKLEDSAVYFCASSRGLADYNEQFFGPGTRLTVL.